Shown below are 21 T cell receptor beta chains from a single sample sequenced in a study of siplizumab effects on memory and regulatory T cells. TCRdb keeps only in-frame clones here, not all; method: immunoSEQ multiplex PCR. The profile shows 100,000 to 120,000 clones, just under 95% of them singletons. Sequencing was performed on CD4+ T cells sorted from blood. Receptors originate from a human donor in good health.

This chain uses TRBV19 with TRBJ2-1; D ambiguous. The CDR3 is 14 residues long. With 9 bases removed from V and 6 bases from J, the gap between germline ends came to 18 bases. Germline lookup yields CDR1 LNHDA and CDR2 SQIVND (reference sequence). The chain's CDR3 is CASYSPGGSNEQFF. DNA of the CDR3: TGTGCCAGCTACTCTCCGGGTGGGTCCAATGAGCAGTTCTTC. The full variable domain, in which reference TRBV19 and TRBJ2-1 provide the parts outside the CDR3, is DGGITQSPKYLFRKEGQNVTLSCEQNLNHDAMYWYRQDPGQGLRLIYYSQIVNDFQKGDIAEGYSVSREKKESFPLTVTSAQKNPTAFYLCASYSPGGSNEQFFGPGTRLTVL.

The chain employs TRBV18 and TRBJ2-7; D is perhaps TRBD1 (5 bases). V was cut by 4 bases and J by 7 bases, with 11 bases left in between. CDR3 length equals 12 residues. Germline CDR1 KGHSH, CDR2 LQKENI. The CDR3 loop reads CASSLGAQEQYF. The DNA for the CDR3 is TGTGCCAGCTCACTAGGGGCCCAAGAGCAGTACTTC.

V gene TRBV18 combines with J gene TRBJ2-7, with a weak D call TRBD1 (7 bases). CDR3 length: 14 residues. Trimming shortened V by 3 bases and J by 2 bases, and 11 bases separated the two germline ends. Germline CDR1 KGHSH, CDR2 LQKENI. The CDR3 is CASSPGGQTYEQYF. In DNA form, the CDR3 reads TGTGCCAGCTCACCCGGGGGACAGACCTACGAGCAGTACTTC.

CDR3 nucleotide sequence: TGTGCCAGCAGCCTTAGCGGGCGGTATAGTACTTGGAGCTCCTACGAGCAGTACTTC. Its protein product is CASSLSGRYSTWSSYEQYF. This chain links TRBV13 with TRBJ2-7; 7 bases match TRBD2. This CDR3 contains 19 residues. V was clipped by 5 bases and J by 0 bases; unmatched bases: 19. The germline gives CDR1 PRHDT, CDR2 FYEKMQ (reference sequence).

The rearrangement joins TRBV5-1 to TRBJ2-7; TRBD2 might be the D (6 bases). The CDR3 is 15 amino acids. V shed 0 bases and J shed 5 bases, with 15 bases lying between them. Germline CDR1 and CDR2: SGHRS and YFSETQ. Here the CDR3 DNA reads TGCGCCAGCAGCTTGGGTGGCGGGGCGCGCGACGAGCAGTACTTC. Its protein is CASSLGGGARDEQYF.

V gene TRBV29-1 combines with J gene TRBJ1-2, with D tentatively TRBD1 (6 bases). V lost 4 bases, J lost 1 base, and 19 bases lay in between. Germline V gives CDR1 SQVTM, CDR2 ANQGSEA. The CDR3 spans 16 residues. The DNA for the CDR3 is TGCAGCGTTGGGGAGGCTAGGGGGACGATTAACTATGGCTACACCTTC. This gives the protein CSVGEARGTINYGYTF.

This clone was observed once. This chain connects TRBV5-1 to TRBJ2-7; D is perhaps TRBD1 (5 bases). CDR1 is SGHRS and CDR2 is YFSETQ in the germline V gene. Trimming stripped 2 bases from V and 2 bases from J, with 11 bases between. The length of the CDR3 is 14 residues. CDR3 DNA: TGCGCCAGCAGCTTCAGGGAAGGTACCTACGAGCAGTACTTC. Translated: CASSFREGTYEQYF.

V gene TRBV5-6 combines with J gene TRBJ1-2; D possibly corresponds to TRBD1 (5 bases). V was shortened by 3 bases and J by 4 bases, with 10 bases between the two germline ends. Germline-derived CDR1 and CDR2 are SGHDT and YYEEEE. The CDR3 has 13 residues. The CDR3 loop reads CASSSGTVYGYTF. CDR3 DNA sequence: TGTGCCAGCAGCTCAGGGACGGTCTATGGCTACACCTTC.

The chain has TRBV9 and TRBJ2-1; 10 positions agree with TRBD1. The CDR3 has 15 residues. Germline V gene sequence: CDR1 SGDLS, CDR2 YYNGEE. Trimming took 5 bases from V and 5 from J; bases not matched to a gene: 7. The CDR3 is CASSGRDRGNNEQFF. The CDR3 nucleotides are TGTGCCAGCAGTGGCCGGGACAGGGGCAACAATGAGCAGTTCTTC.

The chain couples TRBV19 to TRBJ1-2; perhaps TRBD1 as D (5 bases). Germline loops: CDR1 LNHDA, CDR2 SQIVND (reference sequence). V was cut by 6 bases and J by 13 bases, with 12 bases left in between. This CDR3 comprises 10 residues. The CDR3 protein is CASSRELSTF. The CDR3 DNA is TGTGCCAGTAGCAGGGAGCTTAGCACCTTC.

The chain recombines TRBV11-3 with TRBJ2-7; D is ambiguous. The CDR3 runs 12 residues. Trimming took off 0 bases at V and 3 bases at J, with 3 bases between the two ends. Germline V CDR1 and CDR2: SGHNT, YENEEA. The CDR3 sequence is CASSLDGYEQYF. CDR3 nucleotide sequence: TGTGCCAGCAGCTTAGACGGCTACGAGCAGTACTTC. Supplemented by reference TRBV11-3 and TRBJ2-7, the full variable domain reads EAGVVQSPRYKIIEKKQPVAFWCNPISGHNTLYWYLQNLGQGPELLIRYENEEAVDDSQLPKDRFSAERLKGVDSTLKIQPAELGDSAVYLCASSLDGYEQYFGPGTRLTVT.

The CDR3 DNA is TGTGCCACCAGCAGAAGCCGACAGAGCTCTGGAAACACCATATATTTT. Protein: CATSRSRQSSGNTIYF. The chain links TRBV15 to TRBJ1-3; possible D gene TRBD1, 5 bases. The V gene lost 2 bases and the J gene lost 0 bases, with 11 bases spanning the gap. The CDR3 has 16 amino acids. The germline CDR1 and CDR2 sequences are LNHNV and YYDKDF (reference sequence). The whole variable domain, filled in from reference TRBV15 and TRBJ1-3, reads DAMVIQNPRYQVTQFGKPVTLSCSQTLNHNVMYWYQQKSSQAPKLLFHYYDKDFNNEADTPDNFQSRRPNTSFCFLDIRSPGLGDTAMYLCATSRSRQSSGNTIYFGEGSWLTVV.

The rearrangement uses TRBV6-5 and TRBJ2-4, with D tentatively TRBD1 (6 bases). The V end was cut by 4 bases, the J end by 0 bases, with 10 bases between. The CDR3 length is 15 residues. The germline V gene encodes CDR1 MNHEY and CDR2 SVGAGI. The CDR3 bases are TGTGCCAGCAGTTCCAGGGGCCTAGCCAAAAACATTCAGTACTTC. It codes for CASSSRGLAKNIQYF.

This rearrangement joins TRBV4-2 to TRBJ2-3, with 9 bases aligning to TRBD2. Germline V gene lookup returns CDR1 LGHNA and CDR2 YNFKEQ. Losses at the gene ends were 0 bases for V and 5 bases for J; bases not matched to a gene: 6. The CDR3 runs 16 residues. The CDR3 region has the DNA TGTGCCAGCAGCCAAGACCATAGCGGGAGAGGAGATACGCAGTATTTT. It codes for CASSQDHSGRGDTQYF.

The chain carries TRBV5-1 and TRBJ1-1; D gene ambiguous. Germline V CDR1 and CDR2: SGHRS, YFSETQ. Trimming took 0 bases from V and 1 from J, leaving 10 bases between them. CDR3 size: 15 residues. The CDR3 loop reads CASSLGTQQNTEAFF. CDR3 nucleotide sequence: TGCGCCAGCAGCTTGGGGACCCAGCAGAACACTGAAGCTTTCTTT.

The genes are TRBV2 and TRBJ2-5, with D perhaps matching TRBD2 (6 bases). Germline assignment: CDR1 SNHLY and CDR2 FYNNEI. The ends were cut back, 4 bases at V and 4 bases at J, with 13 bases in the middle. The CDR3 covers 14 residues. The CDR3 DNA reads as TGTGCCAGCAGTGGAGACGGGACTCTAGAGACCCAGTACTTC. Residues: CASSGDGTLETQYF.

CDR3 coding DNA: TGTGCCAGCAGTTACGTCGGACAGGGCCATATGAATACGCAGTATTTT. Its protein is CASSYVGQGHMNTQYF. The gene calls are TRBV6-5 and TRBJ2-3; TRBD1 agrees at 8 bases. V dropped 2 bases and J dropped 7; count of bases not matched to a gene: 11. The CDR3 contains 16 residues. Germline CDR1 is MNHEY and CDR2 is SVGAGI.

A few counts support this clone. The chain employs TRBV25-1 and TRBJ1-1; D unresolved. There are 10 residues in the CDR3. V lost 8 bases to trimming and J lost 11 bases, with 12 bases between them. Germline lookup yields CDR1 MGHDK and CDR2 SYGVNS. The CDR3 coding sequence is TGTGCCAGCGGGGTTCACATGGCTTTCTTT. It encodes CASGVHMAFF.

This sequence joins TRBV7-9 and TRBJ1-1, with 9 bases matching TRBD1. The V segment lost 4 bases and the J segment 11 bases; nucleotides outside the gene matches: 11. The CDR3 length is 14 residues. CDR1 is SEHNR and CDR2 is FQNEAQ in the germline V gene (reference sequence). In DNA, the CDR3 is TGTGCCAGCAGCTGGGGGACAGGGTCCATGGAGGCTTTCTTT. Translation: CASSWGTGSMEAFF.

The chain recombines TRBV19 with TRBJ1-6; D ambiguous. The germline CDR1 and CDR2 sequences are LNHDA and SQIVND (reference sequence). The ends were cut back, 7 bases at V and 10 bases at J, with 20 bases in the middle. This CDR3 is 15 amino acids long. CDR3 amino acids: CASTLGITQRSPLHF. The CDR3 DNA reads TGTGCCAGTACCCTCGGGATAACCCAGCGGTCACCCCTCCACTTT.

The rearrangement uses TRBV19 and TRBJ1-5, with D hard to call. Germline CDR1 and CDR2: LNHDA and SQIVND (reference sequence). V was pared by 7 bases and J by 4 bases, with 11 bases between. The CDR3 is 13 residues long. The CDR3 sequence is CASTYTGNQPQHF. The DNA for the CDR3 is TGTGCCAGTACCTATACGGGGAATCAGCCCCAGCATTTT.